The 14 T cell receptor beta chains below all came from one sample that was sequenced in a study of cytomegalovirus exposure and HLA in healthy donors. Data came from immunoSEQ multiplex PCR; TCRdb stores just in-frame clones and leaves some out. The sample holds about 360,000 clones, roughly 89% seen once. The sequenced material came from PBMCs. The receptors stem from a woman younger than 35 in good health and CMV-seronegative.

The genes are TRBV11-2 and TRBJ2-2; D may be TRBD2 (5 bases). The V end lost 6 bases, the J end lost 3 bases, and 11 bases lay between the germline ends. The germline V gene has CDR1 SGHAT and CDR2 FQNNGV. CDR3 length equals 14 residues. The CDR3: CASRTGIYTGELFF. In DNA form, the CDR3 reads TGTGCCAGCAGAACCGGGATCTACACCGGGGAGCTGTTTTTT.

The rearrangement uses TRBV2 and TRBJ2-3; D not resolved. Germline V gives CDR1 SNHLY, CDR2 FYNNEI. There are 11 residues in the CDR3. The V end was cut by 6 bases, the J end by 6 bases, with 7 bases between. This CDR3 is CASRARDTQYF. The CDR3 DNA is TGTGCCAGCAGGGCCCGCGATACGCAGTATTTT.

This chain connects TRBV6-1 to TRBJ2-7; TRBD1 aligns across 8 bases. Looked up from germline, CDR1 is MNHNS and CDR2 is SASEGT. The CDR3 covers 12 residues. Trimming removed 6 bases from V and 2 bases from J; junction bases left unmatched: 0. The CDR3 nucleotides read TGTGCCAGCAGGGACAGGGCCTACGAGCAGTACTTC. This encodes CASRDRAYEQYF.

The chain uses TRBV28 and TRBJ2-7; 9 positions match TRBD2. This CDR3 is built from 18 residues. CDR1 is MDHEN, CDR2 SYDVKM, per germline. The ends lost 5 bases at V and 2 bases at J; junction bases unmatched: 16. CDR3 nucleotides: TGTGCCAGCAGTCCCCGGTGGGTAGCGGGAGAAGTCCCCTACGAGCAGTACTTC. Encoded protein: CASSPRWVAGEVPYEQYF.

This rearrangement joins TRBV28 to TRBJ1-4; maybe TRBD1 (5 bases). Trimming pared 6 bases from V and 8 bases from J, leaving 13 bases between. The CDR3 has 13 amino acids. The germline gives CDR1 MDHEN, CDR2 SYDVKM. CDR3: CASSQGGGEKLFF. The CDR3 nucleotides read TGTGCCAGCAGCCAGGGTGGGGGGGAAAAACTGTTTTTT.

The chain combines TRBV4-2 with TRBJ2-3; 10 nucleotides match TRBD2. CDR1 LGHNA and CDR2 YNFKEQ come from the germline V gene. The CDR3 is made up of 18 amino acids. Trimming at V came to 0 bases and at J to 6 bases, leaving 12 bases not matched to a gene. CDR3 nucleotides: TGTGCCAGCAGCCAAGATCGGTGGGCTAGCGGGGGTGGGGATACGCAGTATTTT. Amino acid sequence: CASSQDRWASGGGDTQYF.

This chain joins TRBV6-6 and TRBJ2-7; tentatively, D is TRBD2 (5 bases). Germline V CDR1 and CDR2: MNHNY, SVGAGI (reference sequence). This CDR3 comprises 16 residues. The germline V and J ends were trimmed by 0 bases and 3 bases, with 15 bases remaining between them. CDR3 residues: CASSYSRDKADYEQYF. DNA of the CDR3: TGTGCCAGCAGTTACTCGAGGGATAAGGCCGACTACGAGCAGTACTTC.

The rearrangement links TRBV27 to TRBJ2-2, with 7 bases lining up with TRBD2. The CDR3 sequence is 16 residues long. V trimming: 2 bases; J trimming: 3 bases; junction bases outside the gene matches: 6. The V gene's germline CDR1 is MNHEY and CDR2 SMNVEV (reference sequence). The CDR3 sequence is CASSLRGGSYTGELFF. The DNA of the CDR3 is TGTGCCAGCAGTTTACGGGGCGGGAGTTACACCGGGGAGCTGTTTTTT.

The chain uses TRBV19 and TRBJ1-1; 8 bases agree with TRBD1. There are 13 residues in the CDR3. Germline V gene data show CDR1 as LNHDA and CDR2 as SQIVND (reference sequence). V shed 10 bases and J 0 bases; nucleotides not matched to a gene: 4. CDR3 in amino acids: CATQGQVNTEAFF. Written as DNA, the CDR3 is TGTGCCACCCAGGGACAGGTGAACACTGAAGCTTTCTTT.

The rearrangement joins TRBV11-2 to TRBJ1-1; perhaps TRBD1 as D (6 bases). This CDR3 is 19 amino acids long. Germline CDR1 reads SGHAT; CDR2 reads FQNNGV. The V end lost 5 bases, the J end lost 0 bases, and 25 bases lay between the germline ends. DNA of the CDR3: TGTGCCAGCAGCGCCCCTCCGGGGGGCCCGTCTTTAATGAACACTGAAGCTTTCTTT. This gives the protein CASSAPPGGPSLMNTEAFF.

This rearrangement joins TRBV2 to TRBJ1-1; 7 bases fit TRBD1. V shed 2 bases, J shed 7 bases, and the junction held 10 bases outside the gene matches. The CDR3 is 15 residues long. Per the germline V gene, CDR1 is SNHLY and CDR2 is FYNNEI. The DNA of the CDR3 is TGTGCCAGCAGTGAAATATTACAGGGGACGGTTGAAGCTTTCTTT. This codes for CASSEILQGTVEAFF.

In nucleotides, the CDR3 is TGCGCCAGCAGCTTGGGACCCCGCGGGGACGAGCAGTACTTC. Protein sequence: CASSLGPRGDEQYF. The genes are TRBV5-1 and TRBJ2-7; weak D call: TRBD2 (6 bases). Trimming pared 0 bases from V and 5 bases from J, leaving 12 bases between. This CDR3 comprises 14 residues. CDR1 is SGHRS and CDR2 is YFSETQ in the germline V gene.

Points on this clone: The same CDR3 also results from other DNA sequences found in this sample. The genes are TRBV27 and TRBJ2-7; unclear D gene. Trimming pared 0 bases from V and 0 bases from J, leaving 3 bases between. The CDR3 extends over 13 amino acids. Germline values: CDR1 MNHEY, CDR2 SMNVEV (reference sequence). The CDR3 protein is CASSLSGSYEQYF. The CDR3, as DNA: TGTGCCAGCAGTTTATCCGGCTCCTACGAGCAGTACTTC.

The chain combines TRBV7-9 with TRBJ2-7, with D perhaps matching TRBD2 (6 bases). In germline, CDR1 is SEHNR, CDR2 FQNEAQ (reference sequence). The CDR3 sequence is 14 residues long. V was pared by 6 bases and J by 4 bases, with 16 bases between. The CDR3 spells CASSGLLGAYEQYF. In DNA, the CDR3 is TGTGCCAGCAGTGGACTACTTGGGGCATACGAGCAGTACTTC.